This TCR beta chain is drawn from a study of siplizumab effects on memory and regulatory T cells. Study outcomes and limitations: In siplizumab cultures, the suppressive function of proliferating Tregs remained unconfirmed. Treatment with siplizumab left mappable alloreactive CD4+ clones averaging roughly 70% Treg-derived, compared with approximately 25% in controls. Major contributors to the alloresponse seemed to be naive T cells, which also appeared more diverse than memory cells.

CDR3 length: 14 amino acids. The junction had 9 bases not matched to a gene; V was cut back by 5 bases and J by 7 bases. Germline V gives CDR1 SGHTA, CDR2 FQGNSA. With respect to this clone: Its specificity is not known.

Assay: immunoSEQ multiplex PCR; the TCRdb copy retains only in-frame clones and omits some. The sample yields 85,000 to 130,000 clones, 94% seen once. The V call is TRBV7-2, the J call TRBJ2-7; the match to TRBD1 covers 9 bases. The specimen was Tregs sorted from blood. The TCR originated in a human donor in good health. CDR3 in DNA: TGTGCCAGCAGCACGGACAGGGGCTGGGGAGAGCAGTACTTC. Encoded protein: CASSTDRGWGEQYF.